The rows below give T cell receptor beta chains drawn from one sample of a study of cytomegalovirus exposure and HLA in healthy donors. Libraries were prepared by immunoSEQ multiplex PCR; TCRdb keeps only in-frame clonotypes and omits some of them. The sample comprises roughly 120,000 clones, about 75% of which are singletons, and roughly 3% rests with the top ten. The material sequenced was PBMCs. The receptors were gathered from a woman in her thirties or forties in good health and CMV-seropositive. Each CDR3 is given with its conserved first and last residue. The D gene is left open where the match is weak. Clone size is shown for a subset of rows, as once, few, many or a class of expanded clone.

CDR3aa,CDR3nt,d_gene,v_gene,j_gene,abundance
CASSYSAQGSQPQHF,TGTGCCAGCAGTTACTCTGCCCAGGGAAGTCAGCCCCAGCATTTT,NA,TRBV6-5,TRBJ1-5,NA
CSVVLAGVGNIQYF,TGCAGCGTTGTGCTAGCGGGAGTGGGGAACATTCAGTACTTC,TRBD2,TRBV29-1,TRBJ2-4,few
CASSPSFTEAFF,TGTGCCAGCTCTCCCTCCTTCACTGAAGCTTTCTTT,NA,TRBV19,TRBJ1-1,NA
CASSQDRTGIIYGYTF,TGCGCCAGCAGCCAAGATCGTACGGGAATAATCTATGGCTACACCTTC,NA,TRBV4-3,TRBJ1-2,NA
CASSQDKRGELFF,TGCGCCAGCAGCCAAGATAAGCGGGGGGAGCTGTTTTTT,NA,TRBV4-1,TRBJ2-2,once
CASSLYRPSGGETQYF,TGTGCCAGCAGTTTATACCGTCCTAGCGGGGGAGAGACCCAGTACTTC,TRBD2,TRBV27,TRBJ2-5,NA
CASKRDSALDQPQHF,TGTGCCAGCAAAAGGGACAGCGCCTTGGATCAGCCCCAGCATTTT,TRBD1,TRBV6-5,TRBJ1-5,NA
CASSPFSGYNEQFF,TGTGCCAGCAGCCCTTTTAGCGGCTACAATGAGCAGTTCTTC,NA,TRBV14,TRBJ2-1,NA
CASSNFYEQYF,TGTGCCAGCAGCAACTTCTACGAGCAGTACTTC,NA,TRBV6-5,TRBJ2-7,NA
CAWSLSSYNSPLHF,TGTGCCTGGAGTCTGAGCTCCTATAATTCACCCCTCCACTTT,NA,TRBV30,TRBJ1-6,NA
CASSQDGDSNYGYTF,TGCGCCAGCAGCCAAGACGGGGACAGCAACTATGGCTACACCTTC,TRBD1,TRBV4-3,TRBJ1-2,few
CASSQGYTGELFF,TGTGCCAGCAGCCAGGGGTACACCGGGGAGCTGTTTTTT,NA,TRBV7-8,TRBJ2-2,NA
CASSLGGAGGSYEQYF,TGTGCCAGCAGCTTGGGAGGGGCAGGGGGCTCCTACGAGCAGTACTTC,TRBD1,TRBV5-4,TRBJ2-7,NA
CASSSPQTGAYEQYF,TGTGCCAGCAGCTCCCCTCAGACGGGAGCGTACGAGCAGTACTTC,NA,TRBV13,TRBJ2-7,NA
CASSGGTGTYEQYF,TGTGCCAGCAGTGGCGGGACAGGGACATACGAGCAGTACTTC,TRBD1,TRBV6-1,TRBJ2-7,NA
CASTWRRNTEAFF,TGTGCCAGCACCTGGCGGAGAAACACTGAAGCTTTCTTT,NA,TRBV2,TRBJ1-1,NA
CASSEQGAHGYTF,TGTGCCAGCAGTGAACAGGGGGCACATGGCTACACCTTC,TRBD1,TRBV2,TRBJ1-2,few
CASSQEDSGSGANVLTF,TGCGCCAGCAGCCAAGAAGATTCAGGGTCTGGGGCCAACGTCCTGACTTTC,NA,TRBV4-3,TRBJ2-6,NA
CAWSPGQGWARYTF,TGTGCCTGGAGTCCGGGACAGGGGTGGGCACGCTACACCTTC,TRBD1,TRBV30,TRBJ1-2,NA
CASSYSRSFGNTIYF,TGTGCCAGCAGTTACTCGCGGAGTTTTGGAAACACCATATATTTT,NA,TRBV6-5,TRBJ1-3,NA
CAISGQGGAEAFF,TGTGCCATCAGTGGACAGGGAGGCGCTGAAGCTTTCTTT,TRBD1,TRBV10-3,TRBJ1-1,NA
CASSLGKGPSTYQETQYF,TGCGCCAGCAGCTTGGGGAAGGGGCCCTCGACCTACCAAGAGACCCAGTACTTC,NA,TRBV5-1,TRBJ2-5,NA
CASSLGLAGEQYF,TGTGCCAGCAGCTTAGGACTAGCGGGAGAGCAGTACTTC,TRBD2,TRBV11-3,TRBJ2-7,NA